This T cell receptor (beta chain) derives from a study of OX40 agonist ivuxolimab in advanced cancers. Trimming cost V 0 bases and J 8 bases; bases outside gene matches: 10. Germline assignment: CDR1 KGHSH and CDR2 LQKENI. The CDR3 is 16 amino acids. Repertoires were generated with immunoSEQ multiplex PCR, while TCRdb's copy carries only in-frame clones and drops some. The sample carries 35,000 to 45,000 clones, under 90% recorded once. The chain has TRBV18 and TRBJ2-3, with 8 bases that match TRBD2. Sample: CD4+ or CD8+ T cells sorted from blood, taken in a trial of the OX40 agonist ivuxolimab. The TCR originated in an adult with an advanced solid tumor such as melanoma, head and neck, liver or kidney cancer. As DNA, the CDR3 is TGTGCCAGCTCACCACCGCGACTAAGCGGGGGTGGTACGCAGTATTTT. Translation gives CASSPPRLSGGGTQYF.